Listed below are T cell receptor beta chains from one sample, sequenced in a study of blood T cell repertoires in COVID-19. Sequenced by immunoSEQ multiplex PCR; TCRdb stores in-frame clones only, minus some. The sample yields some 200,000 clones, 65% to 90% seen once. The specimen sequenced was peripheral blood. These receptors were collected from a woman between 40 and 55 years old who had recovered from COVID-19. CDR3s include the opening cysteine and the closing phenylalanine or tryptophan. The order of the fields is CDR3 DNA, CDR3 protein, D gene, clone size, V gene, J gene. D genes are given only for firm matches. Where a row states a size, it is once, few, many or the class of an expanded clone; other rows omit it.

TGCGCCAGCAGCGGGGCGGAACAGAGCTCTGGAAACACCATATATTTT	CASSGAEQSSGNTIYF	-	-	TRBV5-1	TRBJ1-3
TGCAGCGTAATGTTTCCAGAAGCTTTCTTT	CSVMFPEAFF	-	-	TRBV29-1	TRBJ1-1
TGTGCCAGCAGCTTTTCTAGTCAAGAGACCCAGTACTTC	CASSFSSQETQYF	-	-	TRBV7-2	TRBJ2-5
TGTGCCAGCAGCTTAGGGGGTCCGGGGGGCCAGGAGACCCAGTACTTC	CASSLGGPGGQETQYF	-	-	TRBV7-2	TRBJ2-5
TGTGCCAGCAGTGAAGGGGGGCAGGACTACGAGCAGTACTTC	CASSEGGQDYEQYF	-	-	TRBV6-1	TRBJ2-7
TGTGCCCTCGCCGGGACATACGGGCCCGGGGAGCTGTTTTTT	CALAGTYGPGELFF	-	few	TRBV7-9	TRBJ2-2
TGTGCCAGCTCGCCGGGTGGTTCTTACGAGCAGTACTTC	CASSPGGSYEQYF	-	-	TRBV18	TRBJ2-7
TGTGCCAGCAGTTTAAACGCAGGGGTTGACACTGAAGCTTTCTTT	CASSLNAGVDTEAFF	-	-	TRBV28	TRBJ1-1
TGTGCCAGCAGCATGACAGTTAGTAATGAGCAGTTCTTC	CASSMTVSNEQFF	-	-	TRBV14	TRBJ2-1
TGTGCCAGCAGCCCCCGCGCGGGGCGCACAGATACGCAGTATTTT	CASSPRAGRTDTQYF	-	-	TRBV9	TRBJ2-3
TGTGCCAGCAGCTTGGACGGACAGGGGGCTTACGAGCAGTACTTC	CASSLDGQGAYEQYF	TRBD1	-	TRBV5-6	TRBJ2-7
TGTGCCAGCAGACGCGCGGACAGCTACGAGCAGTACTTC	CASRRADSYEQYF	-	-	TRBV27	TRBJ2-7
TGTGCCAGCAGTTACGCCAGCTACAATGAGCAGTTCTTC	CASSYASYNEQFF	-	-	TRBV6-2/TRBV6-3	TRBJ2-1
TGTGCCAGCAGCTCAAACAGAGCCTACGAGCAGTACTTC	CASSSNRAYEQYF	-	-	TRBV5-6	TRBJ2-7
TGTGCCAGCAGCGTAGAGACGGGGGGCTCTGGGGCCAACGTCCTGACTTTC	CASSVETGGSGANVLTF	TRBD2	-	TRBV9	TRBJ2-6
TGTGCCAGCAGTCCGGGCAGGGATTATGGCTACACCTTC	CASSPGRDYGYTF	-	-	TRBV7-8	TRBJ1-2